The entry below describes one T cell receptor beta chain. The antigen is not known. Healthy people donating bone marrow made up the donors. Sampled while nominally healthy, donors likely had unrecorded immune exposures. This record belongs to a study of cytomegalovirus exposure and HLA in healthy donors. Germline V lookup: CDR1 LNHDA, CDR2 SQIVND (reference sequence). Trimming stripped 8 bases from V and 3 bases from J, with 11 bases between. The CDR3 is 14 amino acids. The PCR used 60 Vbeta and 13 Jbeta primers. Clones were sequenced by immunoSEQ multiplex PCR, and TCRdb holds only the in-frame ones, with some missing. The table includes 150,000 to 200,000 clones, about 82% detected once. Study conclusions and caveats: In a later analysis, specific HLA alleles were associated with under 20,000 TCR beta sequences at a 0.05 false discovery rate. Further analysis was carried out later, and it showed several of the most significant clusters appearing linked to common viral pathogens.

The sequenced sample consisted of PBMCs. The clonotype was recovered from a woman in her 30s in good health and CMV-seropositive. This chain links TRBV19 with TRBJ2-6; D gene unclear. This CDR3 is CASRLGFGANVLTF. Here the CDR3 DNA reads TGTGCCAGTCGACTGGGTTTTGGGGCCAACGTCCTGACTTTC.